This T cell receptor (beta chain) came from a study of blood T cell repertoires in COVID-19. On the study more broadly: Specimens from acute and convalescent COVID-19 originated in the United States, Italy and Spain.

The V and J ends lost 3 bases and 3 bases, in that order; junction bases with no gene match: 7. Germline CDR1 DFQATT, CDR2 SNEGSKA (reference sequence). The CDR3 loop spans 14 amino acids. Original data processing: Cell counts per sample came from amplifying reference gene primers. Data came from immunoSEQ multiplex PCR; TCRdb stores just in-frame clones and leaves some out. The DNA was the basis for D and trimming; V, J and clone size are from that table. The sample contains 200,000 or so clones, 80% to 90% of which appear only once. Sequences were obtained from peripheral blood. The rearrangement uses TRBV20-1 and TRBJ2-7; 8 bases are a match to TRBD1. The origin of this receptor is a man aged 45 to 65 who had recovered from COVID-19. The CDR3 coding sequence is TGCAGTGCTAGTCGGTCAGGGGGCGTCTACGAGCAGTACTTC. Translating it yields CSASRSGGVYEQYF.